This entry describes one TCR beta chain. This CDR3 is 14 amino acids long. V lost 7 bases and J 0 bases, leaving 13 bases between the germline ends. The germline V gene encodes CDR1 MNHEY and CDR2 SVGEGT. The data derive from a study of T cells after yellow fever vaccination. MiXCR was run by TCRdb on the 5' RACE reads, yielding one entry per CDR3 protein. In the table there are roughly 520,000 distinct CDR3 sequences, 20% to 25% of which are singletons. The chain combines TRBV6-2 or TRBV6-3 with TRBJ2-7; D is possibly TRBD1 or TRBD2 (6 bases each). The sample was PBMCs, taken 20 to 25 days after the first yellow fever vaccination. This clonotype was sampled from a young man who received the YFV17D yellow fever vaccine. CDR3 bases: TGTGCCAGCAAGCCCGGGGGCCTCTCCTACGAGCAGTACTTC. Translation: CASKPGGLSYEQYF.